The T cell receptor (beta chain) described here comes from a study of shared clonotypes between healthy human individuals. General observations from the study: The study sampled only blood, and tissue repertoires likely differ.

CD45RA+ naive and CD45RA-negative memory subsets were separated from CD4+ cells. This clone was seen just once. Its antigen is unknown. The ends were cut back, 4 bases at V and 5 bases at J, with 14 bases in the middle. The germline V gene has CDR1 KGHSH and CDR2 LQKENI. This CDR3 comprises 14 residues. Authors' processing steps: ImmunoSEQ output lacked quality scores and full-length reads, limiting matched filtering. TCRdb keeps only in-frame clones here, not all; method: immunoSEQ multiplex PCR. V, J and clone size are taken as reported in that table, and D and trimming were inferred from the DNA itself. This table holds roughly 2.5 million clones, about 92% found once.

This TCR came from a man younger than 35 in good health. V is TRBV18 and J is TRBJ1-1; TRBD1 is a possible D gene (6 bases). Sequenced: naive CD4+ T cells sorted from blood. Subset denoted: CD45RA+ positively selected. The CDR3 DNA reads as TGTGCCAGCTCACTTCAGGGGAAACGGACTGAAGCTTTCTTT. Translating gives CASSLQGKRTEAFF.